The rows below give T cell receptor beta chains drawn from one sample of a study of long-term antiretroviral therapy in people with HIV. The assay was immunoSEQ multiplex PCR, and TCRdb's table has in-frame clones only and misses some. Among about 14,000 clones listed, around four fifths were seen once. This specimen was unsorted PBMCs, taken 1.8 years before starting antiretroviral therapy. The receptors come from a woman aged 40 to 49 with HIV. Each CDR3 is given with its conserved first and last residue. A D gene is named only where the DNA matches it firmly. Only some rows state a clone size, as once, few, many or a class for expanded clones.

CDR3nt	CDR3aa	d_gene	abundance	v_gene	j_gene
TGTGCCAGTAGTATCGGGACCGGGGAGCTGTTTTTT	CASSIGTGELFF	.	few	TRBV19	TRBJ2-2
TGCAGCGTTGGGCATTTGGATGAGCAGTTCTTC	CSVGHLDEQFF	.	.	TRBV29-1	TRBJ2-1
TGTGCCAGCTCACGACAGACAGGTCCGGGTGAAAAACTGTTTTTT	CASSRQTGPGEKLFF	.	.	TRBV18	TRBJ1-4
TGTGCCAGCAGAGAGCGAGAGACCCAGTACTTC	CASRERETQYF	.	once	TRBV2	TRBJ2-5
TGTGCCAGCTCACGGGGACTTAACCCTACAAATGAGCAGTTCTTC	CASSRGLNPTNEQFF	.	.	TRBV18	TRBJ2-1
TGTGCCAGCAGTGAGATGCTGCTAGTCCCCGAAGAGACCCAGTACTTC	CASSEMLLVPEETQYF	.	once	TRBV6-1	TRBJ2-5
TGTGCCATCAGTGTAGGACAGGGCCACACTGAAGCTTTCTTT	CAISVGQGHTEAFF	TRBD1	.	TRBV10-3	TRBJ1-1
TGTGCCAGCAGCTGGAGGGAGAACACTGAAGCTTTCTTT	CASSWRENTEAFF	.	.	TRBV9	TRBJ1-1
TGCGCCAGCAGTGCGACAGATAGCGGTGGCTACACCTTC	CASSATDSGGYTF	.	.	TRBV5-1	TRBJ1-2
TGTGCCAGCAGCCTAACGCCCCCCGGGACTAAGGGTGGCGAGCAGTACTTC	CASSLTPPGTKGGEQYF	TRBD2	.	TRBV7-8	TRBJ2-7
TGTGCCAGCAGTTACTCTACCGGGTCCCCGTATACGCAGTATTTT	CASSYSTGSPYTQYF	.	.	TRBV6-5	TRBJ2-3
TGTGCCAGCAGCTTGGTCCCTAGCGGGAGTTACGAGCAGTACTTC	CASSLVPSGSYEQYF	TRBD2	.	TRBV5-5	TRBJ2-7
TGTGCCAGCAGTTACCTAACAGGGGGCCCTAACAATGAGCAGTTCTTC	CASSYLTGGPNNEQFF	TRBD1	.	TRBV6-6	TRBJ2-1
TGTGCCAGCAGTTTATCGGGGAGTGAAAAACTGTTTTTT	CASSLSGSEKLFF	.	.	TRBV27	TRBJ1-4
TGTGCCATCAGTGAGCAGGCTGACTCCTACGAGCAGTACTTC	CAISEQADSYEQYF	.	.	TRBV10-3	TRBJ2-7
TGTGCCAGCAGCCAAGACAGGGAGGGCACAGATACGCAGTATTTT	CASSQDREGTDTQYF	.	.	TRBV4-2	TRBJ2-3
TGTGCCAGCAGTTACCTACAGGGGTTGAACACTGAAGCTTTCTTT	CASSYLQGLNTEAFF	TRBD1	few	TRBV28	TRBJ1-1
TGTGCCAGCAGCTCGGACAGGAACACTGAAGCTTTCTTT	CASSSDRNTEAFF	.	.	TRBV7-3	TRBJ1-1
TGTGCCAGCAGTGAAGCGGGCGACAGGGGTCTACGCTACACCTTC	CASSEAGDRGLRYTF	TRBD1	.	TRBV6-1	TRBJ1-2
TGTGCCAGCAGCTCTACTAGGGGGTTCTACGAGCAGTACTTC	CASSSTRGFYEQYF	.	.	TRBV7-2	TRBJ2-7
TGTGCCAGCAGCCCCGACGAACAAGAGACCCAGTACTTC	CASSPDEQETQYF	.	.	TRBV5-4	TRBJ2-5
TGTGCCAGCAGCTTAGTGGGACTAGCGGGGTACAATGAGCAGTTCTTC	CASSLVGLAGYNEQFF	TRBD2	.	TRBV7-6	TRBJ2-1
TGTGCCAGCAGTATGGGACTAGCCCTCGAGACCCAGTACTTC	CASSMGLALETQYF	TRBD2	.	TRBV5-4	TRBJ2-5
TGTGCCAGCAGTCCCCAAAATCAGCCCCAGCATTTT	CASSPQNQPQHF	.	.	TRBV6-6	TRBJ1-5
TGTGCCAGTATGGACAGCTGGAACACCGGGGAGCTGTTTTTT	CASMDSWNTGELFF	.	.	TRBV25-1	TRBJ2-2
TGCGCCAGCAGCTTAGGGGCACTCAAAGAGACCCAGTACTTC	CASSLGALKETQYF	.	once	TRBV5-1	TRBJ2-5
TGTGCCAGCAGCCCACAGGGTAGCAGAGTACGGGAGCAGTACTTC	CASSPQGSRVREQYF	.	.	TRBV11-2	TRBJ2-7
TGTGCCAGCAGCTTAGGATCTAGCGCCCGAGGGAATGAGCAGTTCTTC	CASSLGSSARGNEQFF	.	once	TRBV11-1	TRBJ2-1
TGTGCCAGCAGCTTACTAGCGGGCACCTACGAGCAGTACTTC	CASSLLAGTYEQYF	TRBD2	once	TRBV5-4	TRBJ2-7
TGCGCCAGCAGCTTGGGATTGGGGGGCACAGATACGCAGTATTTT	CASSLGLGGTDTQYF	.	.	TRBV5-1	TRBJ2-3
TGTGCCAGCAGCGAAGGCGGAGGGGGTGGGCAGCCCCAGCATTTT	CASSEGGGGGQPQHF	.	few	TRBV9	TRBJ1-5
TGTGCCAGCAGCGCAACCGGGACAGGGGATGAAAAACTGTTTTTT	CASSATGTGDEKLFF	TRBD1	.	TRBV7-6	TRBJ1-4
TGTGCCAGCAGCTTAGAAGATACGCAGTATTTT	CASSLEDTQYF	.	once	TRBV11-2	TRBJ2-3
TGTGCCAGCAGTTACGGGGGAACTAATGAAAAACTGTTTTTT	CASSYGGTNEKLFF	.	.	TRBV6-5	TRBJ1-4
TGCGCCAGCAGCTTGGGGACCGCCAACTATGGCTACACCTTC	CASSLGTANYGYTF	.	few	TRBV5-1	TRBJ1-2
TGTGCCAGCAGCCCCCGTCTTCAGGGACAGGGCTCCTACGAGCAGTACTTC	CASSPRLQGQGSYEQYF	TRBD1	.	TRBV7-6	TRBJ2-7
TGCGCCAGCAGCTTGGGGACTGCTAGCGGGTTCCAAGAGACCCAGTACTTC	CASSLGTASGFQETQYF	TRBD2	.	TRBV5-1	TRBJ2-5
TGTGCCTGGAGTCAACTAGCGGTCCCCTACAATGAGCAGTTCTTC	CAWSQLAVPYNEQFF	TRBD2	.	TRBV30	TRBJ2-1
TGCGCCAGCAGCTTTAGCGGGAACTCCTACAATGAGCAGTTCTTC	CASSFSGNSYNEQFF	TRBD2	.	TRBV5-1	TRBJ2-1
TGTGCCAGCAGTTCCGGTAGCGCGGGGGTCCATACGCAGTATTTT	CASSSGSAGVHTQYF	TRBD2	.	TRBV6-6	TRBJ2-3
TGTGCCAGCAGTTCCCTCCCGGGAAATGGCTACACCTTC	CASSSLPGNGYTF	.	.	TRBV28	TRBJ1-2
TGTGCCAGCAGTGAAGGACATCGGGTGGAAGACCCCTACGAGCAGTACTTC	CASSEGHRVEDPYEQYF	.	few	TRBV2	TRBJ2-7
TGTGCCAGCAGCCCCTTGTCGGGGTACACTGAAGCTTTCTTT	CASSPLSGYTEAFF	.	.	TRBV7-9	TRBJ1-1
TGTGCCAGCAGCAAATGGACCAGGGGGCCCACTCTCTCTGGAAACACCATATATTTT	CASSKWTRGPTLSGNTIYF	.	.	TRBV21-1	TRBJ1-3
TGTGCCAGCAGCTTTTCCGGGAATACCTACGAGCAGTACTTC	CASSFSGNTYEQYF	.	.	TRBV7-6	TRBJ2-7
TGTGCCAGCAGCCTAATTTCACAGGGGGCGGTCACCGGGGAGCTGTTTTTT	CASSLISQGAVTGELFF	TRBD1	.	TRBV4-2	TRBJ2-2
TGTGCCAGCAGCACGACAGGAACCCTCTACACCTTC	CASSTTGTLYTF	.	.	TRBV7-2	TRBJ1-2